Given below is one TCR beta chain in context. Authors' data handling: Nucleated cell counts were estimated from reference gene primer amplification. This table comes from immunoSEQ multiplex PCR, and its TCRdb copy is limited to in-frame clones, with some not included. That table furnishes V, J and clone size, whereas the DNA furnished D and trimming. The data contain tens of thousands of clones, almost 85% of them singletons. The length of the CDR3 is 14 residues. With 8 bases removed from V and 5 bases from J, the gap between germline ends came to 19 bases. Germline-derived CDR1 and CDR2 are MNHEY and SVGAGI. The data were obtained in a study of blood T cell repertoires in COVID-19. Study information: The United States, Italy and Spain provided the acute and convalescent COVID-19 samples.

The source is a man aged 65-85 years with acute or convalescent COVID-19. The chain is built from TRBV6-5 and TRBJ2-7; D perhaps matches TRBD1 (6 bases). Sequencing used peripheral blood. The CDR3 spells CASGIRGSTDEQYF. The CDR3 DNA reads TGTGCCAGCGGCATCAGGGGAAGTACCGACGAGCAGTACTTC.